Below, 3 T cell receptor beta chains from the same sample are listed, as sequenced in a study of blood T cell repertoires in COVID-19. Repertoires were generated with immunoSEQ multiplex PCR, while TCRdb's copy carries only in-frame clones and drops some. This sample has around 150,000 clones, with 85% to 90% found just once. Sequencing input: peripheral blood. These receptors were collected from a woman in her 70s with COVID-19, enrolled during active disease.

The rearrangement joins TRBV28 to TRBJ1-6; D possibly corresponds to TRBD1 (5 bases). Deletions cut 2 bases from V and 8 bases from J, with 13 bases between. Looked up from germline, CDR1 is MDHEN and CDR2 is SYDVKM. This CDR3 region has 15 residues. This CDR3 reads CASSLGWVGDSPLHF. The DNA of the CDR3 is TGTGCCAGCAGTTTAGGATGGGTAGGGGATTCACCCCTCCACTTT.

This clone has a handful of counts. The chain links TRBV28 to TRBJ2-7; 7 bases map to TRBD1. Germline CDR1 and CDR2: MDHEN and SYDVKM. This CDR3 region has 15 residues. The ends lost 4 bases at V and 0 bases at J; junction bases unmatched: 6. The chain's CDR3 is CASSSQGKNSYEQYF. DNA of the CDR3: TGTGCCAGCAGTTCACAGGGGAAAAACTCCTACGAGCAGTACTTC.

V gene TRBV28 combines with J gene TRBJ1-3; TRBD1 might be the D (6 bases). The length of the CDR3 is 15 residues. The V gene's germline CDR1 is MDHEN and CDR2 SYDVKM. Trimming cost V 5 bases and J 4 bases, with 15 bases left between them. The CDR3 DNA sequence: TGTGCCAGCAGTATACAGGGTTCGGACGGAAACACCATATATTTT. It translates to CASSIQGSDGNTIYF.